The clone carrying this TCR beta chain was detected only a few times. The data were obtained in a study of cytotoxic CD8 clonotypes in ibrutinib-treated CLL. CDR1 is SGHVS and CDR2 is FNYEAQ in the germline V gene. CDR3 length: 13 amino acids. Trimming took 1 base from V and 6 from J, leaving 6 bases between them. Repertoires were generated with immunoSEQ multiplex PCR, while TCRdb's copy carries only in-frame clones and drops some. The data show under 150,000 clones, 80% seen once. This material consisted of PBMCs, taken after 36 months of ibrutinib treatment. The TCR was taken from a human donor with chronic lymphocytic leukemia. The V gene is TRBV7-6, the J gene TRBJ2-2; unclear D gene. The CDR3 DNA sequence: TGTGCCAGCAGCTTAGAGGGCCCCGGGGAGCTGTTTTTT. Protein sequence: CASSLEGPGELFF.